The next 17 T cell receptor beta chains were all read from a single sample in a study of regulatory T cells in long-lasting Graves disease. To make TCR beta libraries, researchers used iRepertoire HTBI primers and Arm-PCR of CDR3 regions. TCRdb analysed the multiplex PCR reads with MiXCR anew, one entry per CDR3 protein. Of some 330,000 distinct CDR3 sequences listed, approximately 12% are singletons. Sample time point: newly diagnosed GD, antithyroid drugs for less than 3 months. Preparation of the TCR library used RNA extracted from PBMCs. These data also featured in a second study, about T cells in Graves' hyperthyroidism and ophthalmopathy.

Here the sequenced sample was peripheral blood mononuclear cells (PBMCs), taken at new diagnosis, from a patient treated with antithyroid drugs. The receptor source for this set is a woman aged 18-35 years with Graves disease.

In this sample, this clonotype turned up a few times. CDR3 DNA sequence: TGTGCCAGCAGCACCCGGACAGCAGCTAATTCACCCCTCCACTTT. Translation: CASSTRTAANSPLHF. The chain uses TRBV7-2 and TRBJ1-6; D might be TRBD1 (6 bases). CDR3 length: 15 residues. Per the germline V gene, CDR1 is SGHTA and CDR2 is FQGNSA. V shed 5 bases and J shed 6 bases, with 14 bases lying between them. Together with reference TRBV7-2 and TRBJ1-6, the CDR3 gives the full variable domain: GAGVSQSPSNKVTEKGKDVELRCDPISGHTALYWYRQSLGQGLEFLIYFQGNSAPDKSGLPSDRFSAERTGGSVSTLTIQRTQQEDSAVYLCASSTRTAANSPLHFGNGTRLTVT.

The V call is TRBV15, the J call TRBJ1-3; D remains ambiguous. CDR1 LNHNV and CDR2 YYDKDF come from the germline V gene (reference sequence). The CDR3 spans 15 residues. V lost 7 bases and J lost 4, with 17 bases in between. The CDR3 reads CATKRDMGRGNTIYF. For the CDR3, the DNA is TGTGCCACCAAAAGAGACATGGGCCGGGGAAACACCATATATTTT.

This clonotype has a count of ten or more. V usage is TRBV27 and J usage is TRBJ2-3; TRBD2 matches 8 bases. CDR3 size: 17 residues. Per germline, CDR1 MNHEY and CDR2 SMNVEV (reference sequence). The V and J ends lost 5 bases and 4 bases, in that order; junction bases with no gene match: 14. In DNA, the CDR3 is TGTGCCAGCAGTCCCCCGAAGGTTGCGGGAGGTGCAGATACGCAGTATTTT. The encoded protein is CASSPPKVAGGADTQYF.

At least ten counts were recorded for this clonotype. CDR3 nucleotides: TGTGCCAGCCGGGGCAATATTTACGGGGATACGCAGTATTTT. The encoded protein is CASRGNIYGDTQYF. This chain uses TRBV12-3 or TRBV12-4 with TRBJ2-3; D tentatively reads TRBD1 or TRBD2 (5 bases each). The CDR3 consists of 14 residues. V lost 8 bases and J lost 6, with 18 bases in between.

This clonotype was counted at least ten times. The rearrangement joins TRBV6-5 to TRBJ1-5, with D tentatively TRBD1 (5 bases). The ends were cut back, 0 bases at V and 5 bases at J, with 14 bases in the middle. The CDR3 extends over 16 amino acids. Germline V lookup: CDR1 MNHEY, CDR2 SVGAGI. This CDR3 is CASSYSGTRGYQPQHF. CDR3 in DNA: TGTGCCAGCAGTTACTCGGGGACCCGGGGCTATCAGCCCCAGCATTTT.

V is TRBV11-2 and J is TRBJ2-5, with D possibly being TRBD2 (6 bases). Trimming took off 1 base at V and 7 bases at J, with 13 bases between the two ends. The germline V gene encodes CDR1 SGHAT and CDR2 FQNNGV. This CDR3 is 14 amino acids long. CDR3 residues: CASSLGGVGRTQYF. CDR3 nucleotide sequence: TGTGCCAGCAGCTTAGGGGGGGTTGGGCGGACCCAGTACTTC.

This clonotype was observed many times. This chain links TRBV27 with TRBJ2-1; possibly TRBD2 for D (5 bases). V was cut by 5 bases and J by 7 bases, with 12 bases left in between. Germline-derived CDR1 and CDR2 are MNHEY and SMNVEV (reference sequence). The CDR3 consists of 13 residues. The CDR3 protein is CASSPGLLNEQFF. In nucleotides, the CDR3 is TGTGCCAGCAGTCCAGGACTCTTAAATGAGCAGTTCTTC.

At least ten counts were recorded for this clonotype. The genes are TRBV27 and TRBJ1-1; 9 bases line up with TRBD1. Per the germline V gene, CDR1 is MNHEY and CDR2 is SMNVEV (reference sequence). The V segment lost 5 bases and the J segment 1 base; nucleotides outside the gene matches: 14. The CDR3 sequence is 18 residues long. CDR3 DNA: TGTGCCAGCAGTCCACTCCGGGACAGGGTGGGCCCGAACACTGAAGCTTTCTTT. It codes for CASSPLRDRVGPNTEAFF.

This clonotype was detected only once. The rearrangement uses TRBV4-3 and TRBJ2-6; tentatively, D is TRBD2 (5 bases). V dropped 0 bases and J dropped 0 bases, with 12 bases sitting between them. The CDR3 has 18 amino acids. CDR1 is LGHNA, CDR2 YSLEER, per germline. The CDR3 reads CASSQEWFRGSGANVLTF. The CDR3 DNA sequence: TGCGCCAGCAGCCAAGAGTGGTTCCGGGGCTCTGGGGCCAACGTCCTGACTTTC.

In its sample, this clonotype was seen many times. The rearrangement joins TRBV27 to TRBJ2-1, with TRBD2 as a possible D gene (5 bases). Germline V gene sequence: CDR1 MNHEY, CDR2 SMNVEV (reference sequence). There are 15 residues in the CDR3. V was trimmed by 5 bases and J by 8 bases, leaving 19 bases between them. DNA of the CDR3: TGTGCCAGCAGTCTACGGACCCCCGAGAGGGATGAGCAGTTCTTC. Translated: CASSLRTPERDEQFF.

This clonotype was seen a handful of times. The rearrangement uses TRBV19 and TRBJ2-5; 10 bases are shared with TRBD2. With 6 bases clipped from V and 5 bases from J, the junction kept 6 bases outside the gene matches. This CDR3 has 14 residues. Germline lookup yields CDR1 LNHDA and CDR2 SQIVND (reference sequence). CDR3 DNA: TGTGCCAGTAGCGAGACGGGACTAGCGGAGACCCAGTACTTC. This sequence encodes CASSETGLAETQYF.

This clonotype has at least ten counts. The chain combines TRBV7-8 with TRBJ2-2, with D unclear. Germline-derived CDR1 and CDR2 are SGHVS and FQNEAQ. Deletions cut 3 bases from V and 4 bases from J, with 9 bases between. The CDR3 covers 14 residues. The DNA for the CDR3 is TGTGCCAGCAGCTTCACGACGGCCACCGGGGAGCTGTTTTTT. This sequence encodes CASSFTTATGELFF.

This clonotype was recorded many times. J is TRBJ1-6 and V is TRBV12-5; maybe TRBD1 (5 bases). The V and J ends lost 7 bases and 5 bases respectively, with 9 bases between them. This CDR3 has 13 amino acids. Germline V CDR1 and CDR2: LGHNT, FRNRAP. CDR3 sequence: CASARVNNSPLHF. The CDR3 DNA follows: TGTGCTAGTGCCAGGGTGAATAATTCACCCCTCCACTTT. Complete variable domain (other parts from reference TRBV12-5 and TRBJ1-6): DARVTQTPRHKVTEMGQEVTMRCQPILGHNTVFWYRQTMMQGLELLAYFRNRAPLDDSGMPKDRFSAEMPDATLATLKIQPSEPRDSAVYFCASARVNNSPLHFGNGTRLTVT.

This clonotype has a count of ten or more. V usage is TRBV6-1 and J usage is TRBJ2-7, with 9 bases aligning to TRBD2. The CDR3 consists of 16 residues. With V trimmed by 6 bases and J by 0 bases, 9 bases remained unmatched. CDR1 MNHNS and CDR2 SASEGT come from the germline V gene. CDR3: CASSQGLARNSYEQYF. In DNA, the CDR3 is TGTGCCAGCAGCCAGGGACTAGCACGGAACTCCTACGAGCAGTACTTC.

This clonotype was seen a handful of times. The chain couples TRBV14 to TRBJ2-5; perhaps TRBD1 as D (5 bases). V lost 2 bases, J lost 7 bases, and 14 bases lay in between. The length of the CDR3 is 14 residues. CDR1 SGHDN and CDR2 FVKESK come from the germline V gene. CDR3 in DNA: TGTGCCAGCAGCCAAAGGGGTCCTGGACCGACCCAGTACTTC. Translated, it gives CASSQRGPGPTQYF.

Of note for this clonotype: At one end, the junction sequence differs from germline, possibly due to a read error. This chain uses TRBV18 with TRBJ2-3, with D maybe TRBD2 (5 bases). CDR1 is KGHSH and CDR2 is LQKENI in the germline V gene. The CDR3 loop spans 15 amino acids. CDR3 protein: CASSPLVFDRDTQYF. The CDR3 nucleotides are TGTGCCAGCTCCCCACTAGTTTTTGATAGAGATACGCAGTATTTT. The full variable domain, its missing parts supplied by reference TRBV18 and TRBJ2-3, is NAGVMQNPRHLVRRRGQEARLRCSPMKGHSHVYWYRQLPEEGLKFMVYLQKENIIDESGMPKERFSAEFPKEGPSILRIQQVVRGDSAAYFCASSPLVFDRDTQYFGPGTRLTVL.

As regards this clonotype: This may arise from a read error, as a much more abundant clone is one base away. V is TRBV11-2 and J is TRBJ1-1, with 7 bases matching TRBD1. Looked up from germline, CDR1 is SGHAT and CDR2 is FQNNGV. The CDR3 has 13 residues. CDR3 in amino acids: CTSSTFTGAEAFF. DNA for the CDR3: TGTACCAGCAGCACATTCACAGGGGCTGAAGCTTTCTTT. The entire variable domain, with the rest obtained from reference TRBV11-2 and TRBJ1-1, is as follows: EAGVAQSPRYKIIEKRQSVAFWCNPISGHATLYWYQQILGQGPKLLIQFQNNGVVDDSQLPKDRFSAERLKGVDSTLKIQPAKLEDSAVYLCTSSTFTGAEAFFGQGTRLTVV.